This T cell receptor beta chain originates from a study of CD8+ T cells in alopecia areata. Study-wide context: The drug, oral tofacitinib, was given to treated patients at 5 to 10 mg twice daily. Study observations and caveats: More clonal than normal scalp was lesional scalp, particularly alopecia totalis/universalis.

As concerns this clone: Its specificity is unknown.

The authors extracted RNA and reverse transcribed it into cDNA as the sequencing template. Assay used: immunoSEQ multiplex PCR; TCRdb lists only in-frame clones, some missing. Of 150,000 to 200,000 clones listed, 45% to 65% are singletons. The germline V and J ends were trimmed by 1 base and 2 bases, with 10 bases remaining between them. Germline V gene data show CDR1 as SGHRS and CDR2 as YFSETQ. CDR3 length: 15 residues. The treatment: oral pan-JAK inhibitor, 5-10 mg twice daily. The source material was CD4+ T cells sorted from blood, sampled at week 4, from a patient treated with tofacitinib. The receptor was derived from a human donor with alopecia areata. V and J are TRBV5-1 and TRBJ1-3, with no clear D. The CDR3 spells CASSLSGGTGNTIYF. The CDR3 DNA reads TGCGCCAGCAGCTTGAGCGGAGGGACTGGAAACACCATATATTTT.